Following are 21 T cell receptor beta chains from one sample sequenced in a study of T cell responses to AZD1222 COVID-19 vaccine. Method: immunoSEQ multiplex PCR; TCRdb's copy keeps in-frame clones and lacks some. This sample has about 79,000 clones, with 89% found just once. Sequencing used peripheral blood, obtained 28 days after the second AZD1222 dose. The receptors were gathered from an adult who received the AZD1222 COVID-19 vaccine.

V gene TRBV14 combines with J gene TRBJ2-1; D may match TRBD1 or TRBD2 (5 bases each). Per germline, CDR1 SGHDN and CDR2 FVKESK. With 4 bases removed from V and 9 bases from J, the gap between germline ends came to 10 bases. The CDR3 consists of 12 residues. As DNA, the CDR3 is TGTGCCAGCAGCCTACAGAGGGGTGAGCAGTTCTTC. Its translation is CASSLQRGEQFF.

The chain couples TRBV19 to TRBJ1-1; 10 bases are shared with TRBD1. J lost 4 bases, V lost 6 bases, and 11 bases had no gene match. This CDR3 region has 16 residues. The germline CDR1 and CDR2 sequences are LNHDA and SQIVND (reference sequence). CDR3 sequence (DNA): TGTGCCAGTAGCAGTTGGGGGACAGGGGCGAGCACTGAAGCTTTCTTT. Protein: CASSSWGTGASTEAFF.

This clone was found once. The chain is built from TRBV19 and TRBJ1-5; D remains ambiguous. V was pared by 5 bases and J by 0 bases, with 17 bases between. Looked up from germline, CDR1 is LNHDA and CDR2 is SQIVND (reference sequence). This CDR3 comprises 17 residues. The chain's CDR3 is CASSLWSLGFSNQPQHF. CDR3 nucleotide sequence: TGTGCCAGTAGTTTGTGGTCTCTTGGATTTAGCAATCAGCCCCAGCATTTT. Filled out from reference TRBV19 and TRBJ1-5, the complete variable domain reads DGGITQSPKYLFRKEGQNVTLSCEQNLNHDAMYWYRQDPGQGLRLIYYSQIVNDFQKGDIAEGYSVSREKKESFPLTVTSAQKNPTAFYLCASSLWSLGFSNQPQHFGDGTRLSIL.

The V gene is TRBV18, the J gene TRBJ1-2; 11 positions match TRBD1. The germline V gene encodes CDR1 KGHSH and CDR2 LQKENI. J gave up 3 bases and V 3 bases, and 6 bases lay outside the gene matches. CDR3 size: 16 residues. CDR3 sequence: CASSPPPGQGDYGYTF. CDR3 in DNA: TGTGCCAGCTCACCCCCCCCGGGACAGGGGGACTATGGCTACACCTTC. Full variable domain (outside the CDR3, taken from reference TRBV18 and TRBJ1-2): NAGVMQNPRHLVRRRGQEARLRCSPMKGHSHVYWYRQLPEEGLKFMVYLQKENIIDESGMPKERFSAEFPKEGPSILRIQQVVRGDSAAYFCASSPPPGQGDYGYTFGSGTRLTVV.

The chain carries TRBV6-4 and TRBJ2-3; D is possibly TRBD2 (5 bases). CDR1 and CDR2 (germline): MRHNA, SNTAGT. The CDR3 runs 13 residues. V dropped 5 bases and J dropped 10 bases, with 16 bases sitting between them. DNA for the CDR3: TGTGCCAGCAGTCACGGACCCCGGGAAGCGCAGTATTTT. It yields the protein CASSHGPREAQYF.

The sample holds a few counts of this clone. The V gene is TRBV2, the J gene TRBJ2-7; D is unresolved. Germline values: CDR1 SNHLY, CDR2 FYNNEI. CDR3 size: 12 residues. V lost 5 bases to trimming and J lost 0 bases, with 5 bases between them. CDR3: CASSPSSYEQYF. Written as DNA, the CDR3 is TGTGCCAGCAGTCCTTCCTCCTACGAGCAGTACTTC.

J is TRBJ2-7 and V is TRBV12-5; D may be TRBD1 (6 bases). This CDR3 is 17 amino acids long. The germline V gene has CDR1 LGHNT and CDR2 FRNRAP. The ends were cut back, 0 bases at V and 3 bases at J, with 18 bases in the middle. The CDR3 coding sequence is TGTGCTAGTGGTTTGGTGCTCGACAGGCCCTACTTCTACGAGCAGTACTTC. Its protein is CASGLVLDRPYFYEQYF. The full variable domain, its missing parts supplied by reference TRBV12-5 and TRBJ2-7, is DARVTQTPRHKVTEMGQEVTMRCQPILGHNTVFWYRQTMMQGLELLAYFRNRAPLDDSGMPKDRFSAEMPDATLATLKIQPSEPRDSAVYFCASGLVLDRPYFYEQYFGPGTRLTVT.

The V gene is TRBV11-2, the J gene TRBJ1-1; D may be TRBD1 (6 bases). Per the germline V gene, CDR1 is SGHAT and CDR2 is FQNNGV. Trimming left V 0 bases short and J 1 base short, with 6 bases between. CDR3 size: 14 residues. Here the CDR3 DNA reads TGTGCCAGCAGCTTAGAAGGGGGGAACACTGAAGCTTTCTTT. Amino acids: CASSLEGGNTEAFF.

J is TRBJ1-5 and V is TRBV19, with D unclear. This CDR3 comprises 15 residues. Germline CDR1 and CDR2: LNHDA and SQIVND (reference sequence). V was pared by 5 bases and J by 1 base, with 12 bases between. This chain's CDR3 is CASSPSILSNQPQHF. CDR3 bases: TGTGCCAGTAGTCCGAGTATACTGAGCAATCAGCCCCAGCATTTT.

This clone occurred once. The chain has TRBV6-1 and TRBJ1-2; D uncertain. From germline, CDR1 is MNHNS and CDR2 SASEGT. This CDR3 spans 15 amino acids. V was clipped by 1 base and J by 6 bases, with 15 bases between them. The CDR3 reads CASSEEAGYANGYTF. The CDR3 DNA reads TGTGCCAGCAGTGAAGAGGCGGGTTATGCCAATGGCTACACCTTC.

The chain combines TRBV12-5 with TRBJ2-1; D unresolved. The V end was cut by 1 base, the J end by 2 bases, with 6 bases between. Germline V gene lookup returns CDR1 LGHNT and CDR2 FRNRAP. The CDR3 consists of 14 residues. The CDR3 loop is CASGLDWPYNEQFF. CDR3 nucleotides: TGTGCTAGTGGTTTGGATTGGCCCTACAATGAGCAGTTCTTC.

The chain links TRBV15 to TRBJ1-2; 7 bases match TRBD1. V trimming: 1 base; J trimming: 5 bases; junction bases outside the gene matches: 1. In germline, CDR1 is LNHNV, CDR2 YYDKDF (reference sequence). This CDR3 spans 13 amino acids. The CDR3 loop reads CATSRAGGYGYTF. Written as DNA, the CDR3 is TGTGCCACCAGCAGAGCAGGGGGATATGGCTACACCTTC.

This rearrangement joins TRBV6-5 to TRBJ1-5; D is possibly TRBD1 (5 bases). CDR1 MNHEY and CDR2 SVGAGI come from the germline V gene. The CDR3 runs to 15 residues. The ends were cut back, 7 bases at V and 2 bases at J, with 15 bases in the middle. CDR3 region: CASTPRGLGNQPQHF. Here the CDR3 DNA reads TGTGCCAGCACTCCCCGGGGGTTAGGCAATCAGCCCCAGCATTTT.

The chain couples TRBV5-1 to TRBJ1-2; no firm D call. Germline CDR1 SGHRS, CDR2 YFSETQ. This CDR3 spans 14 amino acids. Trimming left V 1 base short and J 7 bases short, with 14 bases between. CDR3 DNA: TGCGCCAGCAGCTTGACGGACGAGGTGGGTGGCTACACCTTC. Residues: CASSLTDEVGGYTF.

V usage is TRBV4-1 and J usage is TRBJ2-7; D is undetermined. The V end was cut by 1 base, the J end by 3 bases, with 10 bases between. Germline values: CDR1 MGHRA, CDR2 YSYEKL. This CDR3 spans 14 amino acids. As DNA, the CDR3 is TGCGCCAGCAGCCAAGCGGAAATTGACTACGAGCAGTACTTC. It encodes CASSQAEIDYEQYF.

In nucleotides, the CDR3 is TGCGCCAGCAGCCCCGGCACGGGGGGCGAAGATGAGCAGTTCTTC. Translation: CASSPGTGGEDEQFF. The V and J genes are TRBV5-1 and TRBJ2-1; maybe TRBD2 (7 bases). The CDR3 loop spans 15 amino acids. From germline, CDR1 is SGHRS and CDR2 YFSETQ. Trimming stripped 4 bases from V and 8 bases from J, with 19 bases between.

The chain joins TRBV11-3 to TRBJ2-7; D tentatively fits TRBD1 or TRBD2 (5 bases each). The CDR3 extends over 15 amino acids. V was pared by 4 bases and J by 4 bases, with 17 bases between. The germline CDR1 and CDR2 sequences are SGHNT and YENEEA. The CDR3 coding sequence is TGTGCCAGCAGCTCCCCAGGGACCAAGATGTACGAGCAGTACTTC. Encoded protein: CASSSPGTKMYEQYF.

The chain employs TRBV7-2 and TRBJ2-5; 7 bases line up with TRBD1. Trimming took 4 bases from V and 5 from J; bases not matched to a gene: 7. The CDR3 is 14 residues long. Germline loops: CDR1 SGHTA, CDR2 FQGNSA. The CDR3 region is CASSSRQGRETQYF. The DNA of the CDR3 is TGTGCCAGCAGCTCAAGACAGGGACGTGAGACCCAGTACTTC.

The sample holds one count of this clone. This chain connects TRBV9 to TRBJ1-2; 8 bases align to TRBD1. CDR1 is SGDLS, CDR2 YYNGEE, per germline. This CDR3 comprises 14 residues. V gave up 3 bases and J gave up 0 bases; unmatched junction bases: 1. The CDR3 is CASSAQGANYGYTF. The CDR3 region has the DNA TGTGCCAGCAGCGCACAGGGGGCTAACTATGGCTACACCTTC.

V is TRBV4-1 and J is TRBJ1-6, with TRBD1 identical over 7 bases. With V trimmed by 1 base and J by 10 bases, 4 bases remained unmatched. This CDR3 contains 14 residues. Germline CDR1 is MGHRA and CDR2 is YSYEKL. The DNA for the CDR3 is TGCGCCAGCAGCCAAGTGCAGGGGGAATCACCCCTCCACTTT. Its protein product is CASSQVQGESPLHF.

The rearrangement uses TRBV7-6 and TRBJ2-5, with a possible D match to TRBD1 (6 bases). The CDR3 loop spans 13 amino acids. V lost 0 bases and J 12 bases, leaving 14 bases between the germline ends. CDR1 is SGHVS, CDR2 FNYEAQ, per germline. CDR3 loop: CASSLAAARDKYF. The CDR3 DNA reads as TGTGCCAGCAGCTTAGCGGCAGCCCGGGACAAGTACTTC. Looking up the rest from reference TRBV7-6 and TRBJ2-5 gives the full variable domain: GAGVSQSPRYKVTKRGQDVALRCDPISGHVSLYWYRQALGQGPEFLTYFNYEAQQDKSGLPNDRFSAERPEGSISTLTIQRTEQRDSAMYRCASSLAAARDKYFGPGTRLLVL.